This T cell receptor (beta chain) stems from a study of cytomegalovirus exposure and HLA in healthy donors. The CDR3 has 14 amino acids. The V gene lost 7 bases and the J gene lost 2 bases, with 12 bases spanning the gap. Germline V CDR1 and CDR2: SGHVS, FQNEAQ. In the case of this clone: Its antigen is not known. The same CDR3 also results from other DNA sequences found in this sample.

The PCR contained 60 Vbeta and 13 Jbeta primers. Measured with immunoSEQ multiplex PCR; TCRdb has only the in-frame clones, and not every one. This sample has about 63,000 clones; around 87% occur once, and the top ten carry about 12%. Whole-study results and caveats: Researchers counted 164 TCR beta chains as cytomegalovirus-associated. TCR beta sequences reportedly predicted most subjects' HLA-A and HLA-B alleles accurately. The presence/absence work took it that sequencing depth was about the same across donors.

This receptor was obtained from a woman aged 25 to 45 in good health and CMV-seropositive. This chain uses TRBV7-8 with TRBJ1-5, with D possibly being TRBD1 (5 bases). The sequenced material came from PBMCs. CDR3 region: CASTIQGRNQPQHF. The CDR3, as DNA: TGTGCCAGCACCATTCAGGGTCGCAATCAGCCCCAGCATTTT.